This T cell receptor beta chain was observed in a study of blood T cell repertoires in COVID-19. The CDR3 consists of 12 residues. CDR1 PRHDT and CDR2 FYEKMQ come from the germline V gene (reference sequence). The V gene lost 5 bases and the J gene lost 5 bases, with 9 bases spanning the gap. Some clones are missing from TCRdb's copy, which holds only in-frame ones; the method was immunoSEQ multiplex PCR. The data hold under 200,000 clones, with approximately 85% observed a single time. Material for sequencing was peripheral blood. This clonotype originated in a woman of 80 years or more with acute or convalescent COVID-19. This sequence joins TRBV13 and TRBJ1-1, with D perhaps matching TRBD1 (5 bases). This CDR3 is CASSRGGTEAFF. CDR3 DNA: TGTGCCAGCAGCCGGGGGGGAACTGAAGCTTTCTTT.